One and the same sample provided the 9 T cell receptor beta chains below, sequenced in a study of radiotherapy plus CTLA-4 blockade in lung cancer (dated by TCRdb to the late 2010s). Libraries were built with the immunoSEQ multiplex PCR assay. TCRdb retrieved this table from immuneACCESS and kept in-frame rearrangements only. Not all clones are present; in checked studies, unresolved V genes account for under half, and no reason is known for the remainder. In this sample the table shows 70,000 to 100,000 clones, approximately 86% of which occur a single time. The ten largest make up 2% to 2.5% of the sample. This sample comprised peripheral blood, obtained from a patient treated with radiotherapy plus ipilimumab. The source of these receptors is a human donor with non-small cell lung cancer who had a partial response to radiotherapy plus ipilimumab.

J is TRBJ1-5 and V is TRBV28; maybe TRBD1 (6 bases). The CDR3 is 16 residues long. In germline, CDR1 is MDHEN, CDR2 SYDVKM. V was cut by 6 bases and J by 0 bases, with 15 bases left in between. CDR3 residues: CASSGDNFLSNQPQHF. CDR3 bases: TGTGCCAGCAGCGGGGACAACTTTCTTAGCAATCAGCCCCAGCATTTT.

V gene TRBV11-2 combines with J gene TRBJ1-4, with TRBD1 matching 7 bases. In germline, CDR1 is SGHAT, CDR2 FQNNGV. This CDR3 is built from 15 residues. J lost 4 bases, V lost 1 base, and 3 bases had no gene match. CDR3 coding DNA: TGTGCCAGCAGCTTAGGGGACAGACTTAATGAAAAACTGTTTTTT. Residues: CASSLGDRLNEKLFF.

This clone occurred a few times. This chain uses TRBV5-1 with TRBJ1-1; D unclear. Germline V gives CDR1 SGHRS, CDR2 YFSETQ. This CDR3 spans 15 amino acids. V was pared by 1 base and J by 1 base, with 11 bases between. The CDR3 DNA is TGCGCCAGCAGCTTGCCCAGTCTCCAGAACACTGAAGCTTTCTTT. Its protein product is CASSLPSLQNTEAFF.

This clone has just one count. The gene calls are TRBV7-3 and TRBJ2-5, with TRBD2 matching 13 bases. V was pared by 5 bases and J by 5 bases, with 8 bases of the junction left unmatched. CDR1 is SGHTA and CDR2 is FQGTGA in the germline V gene. CDR3 length equals 16 residues. CDR3 amino acids: CASSLYGTSGKETQYF. For the CDR3, the DNA is TGTGCCAGCAGCCTATATGGGACTAGCGGGAAGGAGACCCAGTACTTC.

The rearrangement joins TRBV10-1 to TRBJ2-3, with 10 bases aligning to TRBD2. The V and J ends lost 2 bases and 2 bases, in that order; junction bases with no gene match: 1. This CDR3 comprises 15 residues. Germline loops: CDR1 WNHNN, CDR2 SYGVQD (reference sequence). DNA for the CDR3: TGCGCCAGCAGTGAGGGACTAGCGGACACAGATACGCAGTATTTT. Protein product: CASSEGLADTDTQYF.

The chain recombines TRBV7-2 with TRBJ2-7; D may be TRBD1 (6 bases). Germline CDR1 is SGHTA and CDR2 is FQGNSA. CDR3 length: 13 residues. The ends were cut back, 5 bases at V and 0 bases at J, with 8 bases in the middle. CDR3 sequence (DNA): TGTGCCAGCAGCACACAGGGCTCCTACGAGCAGTACGTC. Residues: CASSTQGSYEQYV.

This clone was recorded only once. The chain combines TRBV19 with TRBJ2-7, with TRBD2 identical over 7 bases. CDR3 length: 15 amino acids. V shed 6 bases, J shed 0 bases, and the junction held 8 bases outside the gene matches. CDR1 and CDR2 from the germline V gene are LNHDA and SQIVND (reference sequence). CDR3 protein: CASSLAVDSSYEQYF. The DNA for the CDR3 is TGTGCCAGTAGCCTAGCGGTTGACAGCTCCTACGAGCAGTACTTC.

The chain uses TRBV10-2 and TRBJ1-4; no firm D call. The CDR3 runs to 12 residues. The V end lost 8 bases, the J end lost 3 bases, and 7 bases lay between the germline ends. The germline V gene has CDR1 WSHSY and CDR2 SAAADI. The CDR3 DNA is TGCGCCAGCGGAGCCGCTAATGAAAAACTGTTTTTT. Translating gives CASGAANEKLFF.

This sequence joins TRBV4-3 and TRBJ1-4; no firm D call. Germline V CDR1 and CDR2: LGHNA, YSLEER. This CDR3 spans 18 amino acids. Trimming took off 0 bases at V and 0 bases at J, with 14 bases between the two ends. CDR3 DNA sequence: TGCGCCAGCAGCCAAGACAACTTCGTAGCTTCAACTAATGAAAAACTGTTTTTT. Amino acid sequence: CASSQDNFVASTNEKLFF.